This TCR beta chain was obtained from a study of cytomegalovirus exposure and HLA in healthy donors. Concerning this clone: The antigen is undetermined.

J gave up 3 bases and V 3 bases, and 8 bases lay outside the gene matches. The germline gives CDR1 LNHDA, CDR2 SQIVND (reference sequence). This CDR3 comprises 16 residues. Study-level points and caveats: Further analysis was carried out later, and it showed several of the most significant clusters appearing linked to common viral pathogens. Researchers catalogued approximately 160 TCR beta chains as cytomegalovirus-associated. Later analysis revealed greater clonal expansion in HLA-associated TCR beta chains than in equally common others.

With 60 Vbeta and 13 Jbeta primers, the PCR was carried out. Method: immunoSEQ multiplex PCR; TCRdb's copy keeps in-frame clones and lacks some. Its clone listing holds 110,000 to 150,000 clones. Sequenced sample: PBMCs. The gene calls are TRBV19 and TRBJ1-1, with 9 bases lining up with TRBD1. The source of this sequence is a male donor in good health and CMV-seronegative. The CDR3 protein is CASSMSSDRGDTEAFF. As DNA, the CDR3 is TGTGCCAGTAGTATGAGCTCGGACAGGGGTGACACTGAAGCTTTCTTT.